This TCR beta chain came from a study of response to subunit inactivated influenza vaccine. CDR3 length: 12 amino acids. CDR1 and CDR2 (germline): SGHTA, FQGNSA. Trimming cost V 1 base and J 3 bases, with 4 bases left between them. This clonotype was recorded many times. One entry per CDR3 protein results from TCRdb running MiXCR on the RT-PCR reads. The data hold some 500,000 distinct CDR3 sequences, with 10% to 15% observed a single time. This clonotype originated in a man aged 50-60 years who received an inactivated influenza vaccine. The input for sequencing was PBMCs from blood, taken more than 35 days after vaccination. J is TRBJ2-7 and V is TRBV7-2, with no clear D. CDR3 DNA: TGTGCCAGCAGCTTAGTAAACTACGAGCAGTACTTC. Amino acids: CASSLVNYEQYF.